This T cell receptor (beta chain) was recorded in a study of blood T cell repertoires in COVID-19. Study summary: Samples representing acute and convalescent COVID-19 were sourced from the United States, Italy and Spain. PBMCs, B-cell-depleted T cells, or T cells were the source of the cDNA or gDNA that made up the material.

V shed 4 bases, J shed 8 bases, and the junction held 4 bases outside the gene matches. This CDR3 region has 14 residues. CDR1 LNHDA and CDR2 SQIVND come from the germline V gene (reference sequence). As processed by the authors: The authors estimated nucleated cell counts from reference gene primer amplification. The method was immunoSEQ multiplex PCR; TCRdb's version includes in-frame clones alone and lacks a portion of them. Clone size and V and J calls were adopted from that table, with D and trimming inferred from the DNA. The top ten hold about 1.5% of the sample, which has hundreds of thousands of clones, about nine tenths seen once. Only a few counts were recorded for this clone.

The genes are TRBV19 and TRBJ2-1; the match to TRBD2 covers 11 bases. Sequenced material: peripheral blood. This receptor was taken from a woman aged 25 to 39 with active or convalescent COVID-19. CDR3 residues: CASSTGLAGHEQFF. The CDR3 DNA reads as TGTGCCAGTAGTACTGGACTAGCGGGTCATGAGCAGTTCTTC.